This entry concerns a single T cell receptor (beta chain). The data were obtained in a study of beta chain features in type 1 diabetes. Trimming left V 3 bases short and J 5 bases short, with 10 bases between. The CDR3 totals 14 residues. CDR1 SEHNR and CDR2 FQNEAQ come from the germline V gene (reference sequence). Each of the sorted populations had a purity greater than 98%. Reverse transcription of all isolated RNA meant that expressed TCRB transcripts were sequenced. Only in-frame clones appear in the TCRdb table, and some are missing; sequencing was by immunoSEQ multiplex PCR. The table includes 860,000 or so clones, roughly a sixth detected once.

The rearrangement links TRBV7-9 to TRBJ1-4; possibly TRBD1 for D (5 bases). The source of this sequence is a woman aged 18-35 years in good health. The sample comprised naive CD4+ T cells from blood. The CDR3: CASSFGQGNEKLFF. CDR3 nucleotide sequence: TGTGCCAGCAGCTTTGGGCAGGGCAATGAAAAACTGTTTTTT.